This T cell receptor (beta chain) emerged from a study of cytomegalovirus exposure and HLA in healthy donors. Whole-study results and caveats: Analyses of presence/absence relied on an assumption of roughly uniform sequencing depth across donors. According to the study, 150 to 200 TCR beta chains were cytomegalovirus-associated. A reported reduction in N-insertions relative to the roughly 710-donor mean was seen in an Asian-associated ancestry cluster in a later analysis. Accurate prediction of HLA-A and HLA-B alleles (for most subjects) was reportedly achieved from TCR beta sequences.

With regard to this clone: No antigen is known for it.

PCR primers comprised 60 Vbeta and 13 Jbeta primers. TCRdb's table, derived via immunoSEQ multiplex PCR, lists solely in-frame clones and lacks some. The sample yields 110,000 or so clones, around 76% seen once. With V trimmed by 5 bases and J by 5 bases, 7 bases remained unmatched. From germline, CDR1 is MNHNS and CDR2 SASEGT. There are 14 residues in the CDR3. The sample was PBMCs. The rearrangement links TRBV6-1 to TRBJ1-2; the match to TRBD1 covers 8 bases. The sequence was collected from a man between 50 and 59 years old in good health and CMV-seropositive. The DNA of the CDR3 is TGTGCCAGCAGTTCCGGACAGGGAGGGTATGGCTACACCTTC. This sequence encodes CASSSGQGGYGYTF.